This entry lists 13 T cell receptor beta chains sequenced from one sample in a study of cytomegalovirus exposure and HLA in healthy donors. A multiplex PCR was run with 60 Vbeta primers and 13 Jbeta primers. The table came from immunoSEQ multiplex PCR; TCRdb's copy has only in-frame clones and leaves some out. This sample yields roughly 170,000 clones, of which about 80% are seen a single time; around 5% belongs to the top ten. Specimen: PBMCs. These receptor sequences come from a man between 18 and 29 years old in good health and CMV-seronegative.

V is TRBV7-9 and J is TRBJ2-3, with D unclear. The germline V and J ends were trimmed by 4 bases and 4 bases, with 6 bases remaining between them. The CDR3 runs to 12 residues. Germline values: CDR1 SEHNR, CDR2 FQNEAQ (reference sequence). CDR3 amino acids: CASSSLADTQYF. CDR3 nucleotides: TGTGCCAGCAGCTCTCTAGCAGATACGCAGTATTTT.

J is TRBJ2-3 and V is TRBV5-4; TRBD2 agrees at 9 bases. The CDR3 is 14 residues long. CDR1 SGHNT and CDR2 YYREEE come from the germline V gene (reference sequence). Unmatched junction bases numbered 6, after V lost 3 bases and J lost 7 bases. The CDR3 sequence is CASSSREGPYTQYF. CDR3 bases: TGTGCCAGCAGCTCGCGGGAGGGCCCCTATACGCAGTATTTT.

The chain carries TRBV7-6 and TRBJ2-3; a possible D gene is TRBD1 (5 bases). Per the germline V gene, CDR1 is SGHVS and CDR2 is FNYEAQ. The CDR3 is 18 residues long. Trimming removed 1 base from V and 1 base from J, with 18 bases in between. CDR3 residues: CASSLDRRNFQRTDTQYF. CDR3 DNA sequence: TGTGCCAGCAGCTTAGACAGGCGGAACTTTCAACGCACAGATACGCAGTATTTT. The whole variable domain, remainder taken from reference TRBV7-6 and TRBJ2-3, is GAGVSQSPRYKVTKRGQDVALRCDPISGHVSLYWYRQALGQGPEFLTYFNYEAQQDKSGLPNDRFSAERPEGSISTLTIQRTEQRDSAMYRCASSLDRRNFQRTDTQYFGPGTRLTVL.

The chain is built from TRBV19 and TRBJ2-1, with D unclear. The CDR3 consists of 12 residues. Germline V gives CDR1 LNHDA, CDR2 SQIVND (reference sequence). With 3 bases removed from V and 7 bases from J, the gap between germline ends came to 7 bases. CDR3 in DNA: TGTGCCAGTAGTATGTCCAGGAATGAGCAGTTCTTC. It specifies CASSMSRNEQFF. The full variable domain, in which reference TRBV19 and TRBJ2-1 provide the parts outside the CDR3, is DGGITQSPKYLFRKEGQNVTLSCEQNLNHDAMYWYRQDPGQGLRLIYYSQIVNDFQKGDIAEGYSVSREKKESFPLTVTSAQKNPTAFYLCASSMSRNEQFFGPGTRLTVL.

The CDR3 DNA is TGTGCCAGCAGTTTTATCTCGGGAGGGGTATTAGTTCAGCCCCAGCATTTT. The encoded protein is CASSFISGGVLVQPQHF. The genes are TRBV27 and TRBJ1-5, with D possibly being TRBD1 (5 bases). Trimming pared 3 bases from V and 6 bases from J, leaving 21 bases between. Germline values: CDR1 MNHEY, CDR2 SMNVEV (reference sequence). This CDR3 comprises 17 residues.

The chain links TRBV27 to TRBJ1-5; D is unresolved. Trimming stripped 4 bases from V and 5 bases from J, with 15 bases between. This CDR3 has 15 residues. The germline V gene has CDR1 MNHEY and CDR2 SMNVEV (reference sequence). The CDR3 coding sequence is TGTGCCAGCAGTTCCCCCGAGACACATTATCAGCCCCAGCATTTT. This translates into CASSSPETHYQPQHF.

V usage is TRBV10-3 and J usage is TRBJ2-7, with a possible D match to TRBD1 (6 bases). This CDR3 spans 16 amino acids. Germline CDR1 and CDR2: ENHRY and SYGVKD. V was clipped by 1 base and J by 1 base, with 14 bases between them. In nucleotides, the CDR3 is TGTGCCATCAGTGAGTTCCCCAGGGGATCTTCCTACGAGCAGTACTTC. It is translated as CAISEFPRGSSYEQYF.

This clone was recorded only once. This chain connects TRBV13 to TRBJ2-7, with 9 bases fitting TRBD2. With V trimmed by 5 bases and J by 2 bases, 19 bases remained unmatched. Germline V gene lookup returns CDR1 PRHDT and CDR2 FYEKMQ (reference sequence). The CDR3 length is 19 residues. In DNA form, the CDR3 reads TGTGCCAGCAGCAAAAAGTTGGGGTCGACTAGCGGAAGTCCCTACGAGCAGTACTTC. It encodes CASSKKLGSTSGSPYEQYF.

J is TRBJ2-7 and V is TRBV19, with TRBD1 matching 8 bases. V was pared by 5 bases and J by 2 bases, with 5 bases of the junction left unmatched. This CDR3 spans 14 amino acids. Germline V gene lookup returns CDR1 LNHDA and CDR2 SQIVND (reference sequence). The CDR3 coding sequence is TGTGCCAGTAGTGGGAGACAGGGGACCTACGAGCAGTACTTC. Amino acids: CASSGRQGTYEQYF.

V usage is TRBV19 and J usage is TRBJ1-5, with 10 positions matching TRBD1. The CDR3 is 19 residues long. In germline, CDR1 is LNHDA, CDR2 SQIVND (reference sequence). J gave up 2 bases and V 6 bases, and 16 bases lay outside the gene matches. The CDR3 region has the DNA TGTGCCAGTAGCCCCCTCGACAGGGGGCGCGGGAAGGGCAATCAGCCCCAGCATTTT. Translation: CASSPLDRGRGKGNQPQHF. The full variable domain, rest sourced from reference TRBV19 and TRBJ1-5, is DGGITQSPKYLFRKEGQNVTLSCEQNLNHDAMYWYRQDPGQGLRLIYYSQIVNDFQKGDIAEGYSVSREKKESFPLTVTSAQKNPTAFYLCASSPLDRGRGKGNQPQHFGDGTRLSIL.

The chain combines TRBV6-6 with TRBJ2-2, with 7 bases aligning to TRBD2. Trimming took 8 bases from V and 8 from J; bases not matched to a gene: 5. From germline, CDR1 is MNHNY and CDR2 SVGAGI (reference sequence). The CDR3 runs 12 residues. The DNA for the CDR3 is TGTGCCAGCGGGGGGGTCGGGGGGGAGCTGTTTTTT. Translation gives CASGGVGGELFF.

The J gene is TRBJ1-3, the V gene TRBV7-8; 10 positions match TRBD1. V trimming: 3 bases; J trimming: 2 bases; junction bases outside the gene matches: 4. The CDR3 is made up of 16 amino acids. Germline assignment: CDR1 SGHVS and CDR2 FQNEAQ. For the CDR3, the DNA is TGTGCCAGCAGCTTGGGGACAGGGGATCCTGGAAACACCATATATTTT. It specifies CASSLGTGDPGNTIYF.

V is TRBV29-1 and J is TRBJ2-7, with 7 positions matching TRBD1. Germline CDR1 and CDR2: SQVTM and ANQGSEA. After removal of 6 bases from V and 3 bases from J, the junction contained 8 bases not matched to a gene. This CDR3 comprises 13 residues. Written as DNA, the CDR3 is TGCAGCGTCTCGAATCGACAGGGCTACGAGCAGTACTTC. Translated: CSVSNRQGYEQYF.